A single sample is the source of the 20 T cell receptor beta chains below, sequenced in a study of blood T cell repertoires in COVID-19 (TCRdb year 2020). Library preparation employed the immunoSEQ multiplex PCR assay. In TCRdb, the immuneACCESS table is reduced to in-frame sequences with V and J assigned. These tables do not hold every clone; where another copy was compared, an unresolved V gene accounts for under half, and the others remain unexplained. Within this sample are just under 80,000 clones, with 88% of them counted one time only. Under 55% of the sample belongs to the ten largest clones. Sample: peripheral blood. These receptor sequences come from a human donor in a cohort sampled during active COVID-19.

The genes are TRBV4-2 and TRBJ2-2, with 13 bases that match TRBD2. V shed 1 base, J shed 1 base, and the junction held 3 bases outside the gene matches. Germline CDR1 reads LGHNA; CDR2 reads YNFKEQ. The CDR3 is made up of 18 amino acids. The CDR3: CASSQGTSGSLNTGELFF. CDR3 nucleotide sequence: TGTGCCAGCAGCCAAGGGACTAGCGGGAGCCTGAACACCGGGGAGCTGTTTTTT.

This chain links TRBV9 with TRBJ2-2; unclear D gene. This CDR3 is built from 15 residues. CDR1 and CDR2 from the germline V gene are SGDLS and YYNGEE. V lost 3 bases and J lost 4, with 13 bases in between. In DNA, the CDR3 is TGTGCCAGCAGCGCTGGGCATCAAACCACCGGGGAGCTGTTTTTT. The encoded protein is CASSAGHQTTGELFF.

The chain employs TRBV18 and TRBJ1-1; D is uncertain. CDR1 is KGHSH, CDR2 LQKENI, per germline. The CDR3 is 16 amino acids. V lost 2 bases and J lost 4, with 17 bases in between. CDR3 loop: CASSPTVISVGTEAFF. The CDR3 DNA reads as TGTGCCAGCTCACCAACAGTTATTTCGGTAGGCACTGAAGCTTTCTTT.

A single count supports this clone. The chain employs TRBV4-3 and TRBJ2-1, with 10 bases that match TRBD2. V trimming: 1 base; J trimming: 14 bases; junction bases outside the gene matches: 11. The CDR3 is made up of 15 amino acids. Per germline, CDR1 LGHNA and CDR2 YSLEER. The CDR3 protein is CASSQVGTSAPVKFF. The DNA for the CDR3 is TGCGCCAGCAGCCAAGTAGGGACTAGCGCCCCGGTTAAGTTCTTC.

This chain uses TRBV6-5 with TRBJ1-6; 7 bases agree with TRBD1. Per germline, CDR1 MNHEY and CDR2 SVGAGI. The CDR3 contains 14 residues. V was clipped by 3 bases and J by 9 bases; unmatched bases: 5. The CDR3 protein is CASSYTGESSPLHF. CDR3 DNA sequence: TGTGCCAGCAGTTATACAGGGGAATCTTCACCCCTCCACTTT.

The chain combines TRBV5-5 with TRBJ1-1; 7 bases match TRBD1. The CDR3 length is 15 residues. With V trimmed by 6 bases and J by 5 bases, 13 bases remained unmatched. Germline V CDR1 and CDR2: SGHKS, YYEKEE (reference sequence). CDR3 DNA sequence: TGTGCCAGCACCCTGTGGCGTCGACAGGGAACTGAAGCTTTCTTT. Encoded protein: CASTLWRRQGTEAFF.

This chain connects TRBV7-2 to TRBJ2-3, with 11 bases identical to TRBD2. From germline, CDR1 is SGHTA and CDR2 FQGNSA. The CDR3 is made up of 14 amino acids. J was trimmed by 6 bases and V by 1 base; bases with no gene match: 0. CDR3 nucleotides: TGTGCCAGCAGCTTAGTAGCGGGGGGGGATACGCAGTATTTT. Translation gives CASSLVAGGDTQYF.

This sequence joins TRBV6-2 or TRBV6-3 and TRBJ1-5; tentatively, D is TRBD1 (5 bases). The CDR3 runs 15 residues. V lost 0 bases to trimming and J lost 3 bases, with 9 bases between them. Per germline, CDR1 MNHEY and CDR2 SVGEGT. This chain's CDR3 is CASSYSGLLNQPQHF. CDR3 nucleotide sequence: TGTGCCAGCAGTTACTCGGGACTACTCAATCAGCCCCAGCATTTT.

V is TRBV2 and J is TRBJ1-5, with D possibly matching TRBD1 (5 bases). CDR1 is SNHLY, CDR2 FYNNEI, per germline. The V and J ends lost 3 bases and 2 bases respectively, with 8 bases between them. The CDR3 contains 14 residues. As DNA, the CDR3 is TGTGCCAGCAGTGACAGGGTGGGCAATCAGCCCCAGCATTTT. Its protein is CASSDRVGNQPQHF.

The rearrangement uses TRBV5-1 and TRBJ2-7; D may be TRBD1 (6 bases). In germline, CDR1 is SGHRS, CDR2 YFSETQ. The CDR3 is 15 residues long. V was cut by 1 base and J by 4 bases, with 15 bases left in between. In DNA, the CDR3 is TGCGCCAGCAGCTTGTTCCCGACAGGACAATACGAGCAGTACTTC. Translating it yields CASSLFPTGQYEQYF.

The J gene is TRBJ2-7, the V gene TRBV5-4; 11 nucleotides align to TRBD2. Germline V CDR1 and CDR2: SGHNT, YYREEE (reference sequence). Germline trimming cut 3 bases from V and 7 bases from J; bases unmatched to any gene: 12. The CDR3 runs 16 residues. Here the CDR3 DNA reads TGTGCCAGCAGCTCACCTCGGACTAGCGGGTTGTGGGAGCAGTACTTC. Translating gives CASSSPRTSGLWEQYF.

The chain joins TRBV5-1 to TRBJ1-1; D is possibly TRBD1 (6 bases). V was pared by 4 bases and J by 6 bases, with 16 bases between. Germline assignment: CDR1 SGHRS and CDR2 YFSETQ. There are 14 residues in the CDR3. CDR3 in amino acids: CASSGTDSPSEAFF. The CDR3 nucleotides read TGCGCCAGCAGCGGCACGGACAGTCCCTCTGAAGCTTTCTTT.

The chain couples TRBV7-2 to TRBJ1-4, with D tentatively TRBD1 (5 bases). Trimming cost V 5 bases and J 4 bases, with 11 bases left between them. Germline V gene lookup returns CDR1 SGHTA and CDR2 FQGNSA. The CDR3 totals 14 residues. DNA of the CDR3: TGTGCCAGCAGCCTGGGGGGGGGTAATGAAAAACTGTTTTTT. Encoded protein: CASSLGGGNEKLFF.

This rearrangement joins TRBV12-3 or TRBV12-4 to TRBJ1-1, with D uncertain. The CDR3 loop spans 13 amino acids. The germline V and J ends were trimmed by 1 base and 2 bases, with 5 bases remaining between them. CDR3 nucleotide sequence: TGTGCCAGCAGTTTAGTATTCAACACTGAAGCTTTCTTT. It specifies CASSLVFNTEAFF.

The rearrangement joins TRBV27 to TRBJ2-1; a possible D gene is TRBD2 (6 bases). Germline CDR1 reads MNHEY; CDR2 reads SMNVEV (reference sequence). The V end lost 8 bases, the J end lost 0 bases, and 14 bases lay between the germline ends. CDR3 length equals 15 residues. The CDR3 sequence is CASGAAGSSYNEQFF. The CDR3 DNA reads TGTGCCAGCGGGGCGGCGGGAAGCTCCTACAATGAGCAGTTCTTC.

CDR3 amino acids: CASSPTGNGYTF. In DNA form, the CDR3 reads TGTGCCAGCAGCCCGACAGGGAACGGCTACACCTTC. The genes are TRBV6-5 and TRBJ1-2; 7 nucleotides agree with TRBD1. Germline V gene data show CDR1 as MNHEY and CDR2 as SVGAGI. The J segment lost 8 bases and the V segment lost 6 bases, leaving 6 bases of the junction unmatched. The CDR3 sequence is 12 residues long.

The rearrangement uses TRBV7-9 and TRBJ1-2; D is perhaps TRBD1 (5 bases). Germline lookup yields CDR1 SEHNR and CDR2 FQNEAQ (reference sequence). V dropped 7 bases and J dropped 3 bases, with 15 bases sitting between them. The CDR3 is 14 amino acids. The CDR3 reads CASNPYPTDYGYTF. The CDR3 DNA is TGTGCCAGCAACCCATACCCGACAGACTATGGCTACACCTTC. Full variable domain (rest looked up from reference TRBV7-9 and TRBJ1-2): DTGVSQNPRHKITKRGQNVTFRCDPISEHNRLYWYRQTLGQGPEFLTYFQNEAQLEKSRLLSDRFSAERPKGSFSTLEIQRTEQGDSAMYLCASNPYPTDYGYTFGSGTRLTVV.

The genes are TRBV5-1 and TRBJ2-5; 10 nucleotides agree with TRBD1. The CDR3 is 15 amino acids. In germline, CDR1 is SGHRS, CDR2 YFSETQ. Unmatched junction bases numbered 7, after V lost 4 bases and J lost 4 bases. The CDR3 DNA reads TGCGCCAGCAGCGCTCCCGGACAGGGGGGAGAGACCCAGTACTTC. Translation gives CASSAPGQGGETQYF. The full variable domain, rest sourced from reference TRBV5-1 and TRBJ2-5, is KAGVTQTPRYLIKTRGQQVTLSCSPISGHRSVSWYQQTPGQGLQFLFEYFSETQRNKGNFPGRFSGRQFSNSRSEMNVSTLELGDSALYLCASSAPGQGGETQYFGPGTRLLVL.

This clone occurred once. The chain uses TRBV7-2 and TRBJ2-1; the D gene is possibly TRBD1 (5 bases). The CDR3 is made up of 16 amino acids. The V and J ends lost 5 bases and 1 base respectively, with 15 bases between them. Germline CDR1 reads SGHTA; CDR2 reads FQGNSA. The CDR3 sequence is CASSPAGSVSYNEQFF. CDR3 nucleotide sequence: TGTGCCAGCAGCCCCGCAGGGTCGGTGTCCTACAATGAGCAGTTCTTC.

The chain couples TRBV15 to TRBJ2-7; no clear D. The V gene's germline CDR1 is LNHNV and CDR2 YYDKDF (reference sequence). This CDR3 contains 14 residues. The V gene lost 0 bases and the J gene lost 2 bases, with 8 bases spanning the gap. The CDR3: CATSRDLFAYEQYF. CDR3 sequence (DNA): TGTGCCACCAGCAGAGATCTTTTCGCCTACGAGCAGTACTTC.